This T cell receptor beta chain stems from a study of shared clonotypes between healthy human individuals (dated by TCRdb to about 2020). Turning to the overall study: The cohort comprised a couple of women and a few men aged 18 to 49 years. Different laboratories and diverse techniques were used to prepare libraries and sequence TCR repertoires, to increase sequencing depth and limit assay-specific biases. Per donor, leukapheresis produced somewhere between about 0.85 and 10 billion PBMCs. To estimate repertoire size and how much clonotype sharing occurs between individuals, the study deeply sequenced the blood TCR repertoires of a handful of healthy adults. For each donor, CD4 naive and CD4 memory were each run on three plates, CD8 naive on two plates, and CD8 memory on one plate.

Healthy HIV-negative adults with no recently reported acute infections or vaccinations were included as donors. Every donor was a Caucasian adult living in Nashville, Tennessee, USA. CD4+ T cells were enriched by magnetic negative selection, after which naive cells were positively selected on CD45RA and the negative fraction was taken as the memory subset. Blood was collected by leukapheresis, and PBMCs were isolated by Ficoll-Histopaque density gradient centrifugation and then cryopreserved in liquid nitrogen vapor phase. Analytical flow cytometry was used to check the purity and quantity of every magnetically sorted T cell population. From each sorted fraction, genomic DNA was isolated and quantified by UV absorbance on a Nanodrop 2000c. Using the deep immunoSEQ assay, multiplex PCR amplified TCR CDR3 regions from genomic DNA. Genomic DNA extracted from each cell subset was distributed evenly over all wells of several immunoSEQ 96-well plates, and each plate served as one replicate. For sorted subsets, 150 to 250 ng of genomic DNA, equivalent to 25,000 to 35,000 T cell genomes, went into each replicate PCR. The purified libraries were quantified using a Qubit 3.0 fluorometer, sized with a Bioanalyzer 2100, and then quantified again using the KAPA Library Quantification kit. Every immunoSEQ 96-well plate was sequenced on a dedicated single-read 150-cycle Illumina NextSeq 550 flow cell. The published analysis was carried out like this. The immunoSEQ output contained only junctional sequences without quality scores, so filtering could not match that applied to full-length reads. To assign V/J genes and CDR3, sequences were annotated against IMGT germline references using PyIR, a Python wrapper for IgBLAST v1.9. Any read was removed if the V/J assignment was weak (E-value above 1e-6), the CDR3 was missing, or the read contained stop codons, out-of-frame junctions, or ambiguous translated residues. V3J clonotypes were defined by identical inferred V gene, J gene, and CDR3 amino acid sequence. The percentage overlap between two repertoires was calculated by dividing the number of shared unique clonotypes by the size of the smaller repertoire. RTK rarefaction, the Chao1 estimator, and Recon v2.1 estimates of unobserved clonotypes were used to assess repertoire richness. For all TCRbeta clonotypes obtained by the gDNA method from a few donors, generation probabilities were computed with OLGA. Here the immuneACCESS table is served through TCRdb, limited to in-frame sequences with V and J called. Missing clones are a known gap in these copies; in checked studies unresolved V genes cover under half, and the rest lacks a known reason. V and J calls and clone size are those listed in that table; D and trimming were worked out from the DNA. The sample table shows some 2,100,000 clones, and 90% to 97% are seen once. Approximately 0.13% of the sample is held by the ten biggest clonotypes.

The CDR3 numbers 16 residues from cysteine through phenylalanine. The read is trimmed to its CDR3 DNA, 48 bases read in frame from base 1. Trimming removed 8 bases from V and 5 bases from J, leaving 21 bases between the germline ends. Sequences SNHLY (CDR1) and FYNNEI (CDR2) are obtained from the germline V gene. Overall study outcomes, separate from this receptor: Compared with non-shared clonotypes, clonotypes shared by all four sorted-subset donors had higher generation probabilities. Based on pairwise subsampling, the degree of clonotype sharing among donors was expected to be affected by sequencing depth. The genetic and exposure-history diversity represented was limited by the small number of donors. Naive subsets generally had larger estimated clonotype richness than memory subsets. Rarefaction of sorted-subset datasets indicated incomplete sequencing despite the large sequencing depth. Sampling was limited to blood, and TCR repertoires in tissue likely differ from TCR repertoires in blood. When several donors were compared, the shared fraction of clonotypes was around 5% for naive CD4, roughly 3.4% for naive CD8, 2.3% for memory CD4, and less than 0.5% for memory CD8.

Of note for this clone: The clone's antigen remains unknown. The sample holds no much larger clone one base away, and base qualities are not on file.

The sequence is built from TRBV2 and TRBJ2-2, with the D gene possibly TRBD1 or TRBD2, each one fitting 6 bases. Sample: naive CD4+ T cells sorted from blood. What the cell subset or site label conveys for this sample: CD45RA+ positively selected. The receptor was derived from a man younger than 35 in good health. The nucleotides read TGTGCCAGCTCCGTTTCCGGGGGCTCCAAGACCGGGGAGCTGTTTTTT. The resulting protein is CASSVSGGSKTGELFF.